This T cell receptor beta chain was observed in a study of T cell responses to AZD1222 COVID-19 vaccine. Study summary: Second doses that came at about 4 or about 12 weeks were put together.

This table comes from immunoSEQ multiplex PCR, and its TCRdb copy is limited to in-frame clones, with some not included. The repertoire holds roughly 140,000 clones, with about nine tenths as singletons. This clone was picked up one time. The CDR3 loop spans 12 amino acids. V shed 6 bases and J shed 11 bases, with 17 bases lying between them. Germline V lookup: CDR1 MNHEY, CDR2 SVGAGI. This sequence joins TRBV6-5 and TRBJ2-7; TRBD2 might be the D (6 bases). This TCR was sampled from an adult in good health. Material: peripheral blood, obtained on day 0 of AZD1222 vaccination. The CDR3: CASREGRRREYF. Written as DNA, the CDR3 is TGTGCCAGCAGGGAGGGACGGCGGAGGGAGTACTTC.